The TCR beta chain under discussion was sequenced for a study of T cells after yellow fever vaccination. Conversion of TCR transcripts into cDNA relied on 5'RACE template switching, which added a universal primer site and UMIs. A single record per CDR3 protein comes from TCRdb applying MiXCR to the 5' RACE reads. The sample has around 320,000 distinct CDR3 sequences; about 11% are singletons. This clonotype was picked up a small number of times. The CDR3 contains 11 residues. Trimming stripped 5 bases from V and 4 bases from J, with 6 bases between. Germline values: CDR1 DFQATT, CDR2 SNEGSKA (reference sequence).

The TCR was taken from a man aged 18 to 30 who received the YFV17D yellow fever vaccine. The chain joins TRBV20-1 to TRBJ2-1; D ambiguous. The sample in question was CD4+ T cells sorted from PBMCs, obtained 45 days after the yellow fever booster vaccination. In DNA, the CDR3 is TGCAGTGCTCATGGGTACAATGAGCAGTTCTTC. Its protein product is CSAHGYNEQFF.